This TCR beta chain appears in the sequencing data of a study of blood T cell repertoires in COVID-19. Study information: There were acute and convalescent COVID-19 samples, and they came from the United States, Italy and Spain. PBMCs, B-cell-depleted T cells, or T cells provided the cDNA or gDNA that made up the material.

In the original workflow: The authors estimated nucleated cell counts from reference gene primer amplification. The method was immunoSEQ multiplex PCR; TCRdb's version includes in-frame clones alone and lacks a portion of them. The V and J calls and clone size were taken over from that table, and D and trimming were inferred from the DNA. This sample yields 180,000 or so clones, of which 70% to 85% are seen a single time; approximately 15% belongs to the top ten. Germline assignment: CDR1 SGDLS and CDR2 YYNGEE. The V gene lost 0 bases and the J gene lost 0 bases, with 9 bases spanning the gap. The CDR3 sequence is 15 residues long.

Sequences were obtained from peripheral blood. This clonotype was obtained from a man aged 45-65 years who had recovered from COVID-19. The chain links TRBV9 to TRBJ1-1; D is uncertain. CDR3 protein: CASSVGGGLNTEAFF. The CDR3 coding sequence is TGTGCCAGCAGCGTAGGAGGAGGGTTGAACACTGAAGCTTTCTTT. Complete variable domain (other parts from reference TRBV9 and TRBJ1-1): DSGVTQTPKHLITATGQRVTLRCSPRSGDLSVYWYQQSLDQGLQFLIQYYNGEERAKGNILERFSAQQFPDLHSELNLSSLELGDSALYFCASSVGGGLNTEAFFGQGTRLTVV.